This T cell receptor (beta chain) was recovered during a study of T cells expressing NK-cell markers. On the study more broadly: It was sorted CD3+CD56+NKG2C+, CD3+CD56+NKG2C- and CD3+CD56-NKG2C+ T cells that supplied the TCR beta repertoires. Eight donors were sequenced, seven testing HCMV-seropositive and one testing seronegative.

Study results and limitations: In several donors, dominant clonotypes made up roughly 28.3-65% of CD3+CD56-NKG2C+ cells.

A word on this clonotype: Antigen: not known.

Following a re-call of the 5' RACE reads, TCRdb has one entry per CDR3 protein and lacks DNA. This sample's table reports about half a million distinct CDR3 sequences. The CDR3 loop spans 19 amino acids. CDR1 is DFQATT, CDR2 SNEGSKA, per germline (reference sequence). This TCR was sampled from a woman aged 45-65 years in good health. The sequenced material came from blood T cells: a sorted CD56 or NKG2C T cell subset, CD4+ or CD8+ T cells, or bulk PBMC T cells (not recorded which). The chain carries TRBV20-1 and TRBJ2-1; TCRdb lists TRBD1, though no DNA is available to test this call. The CDR3 spells CSATFRGSTGGTYYNEQFF.